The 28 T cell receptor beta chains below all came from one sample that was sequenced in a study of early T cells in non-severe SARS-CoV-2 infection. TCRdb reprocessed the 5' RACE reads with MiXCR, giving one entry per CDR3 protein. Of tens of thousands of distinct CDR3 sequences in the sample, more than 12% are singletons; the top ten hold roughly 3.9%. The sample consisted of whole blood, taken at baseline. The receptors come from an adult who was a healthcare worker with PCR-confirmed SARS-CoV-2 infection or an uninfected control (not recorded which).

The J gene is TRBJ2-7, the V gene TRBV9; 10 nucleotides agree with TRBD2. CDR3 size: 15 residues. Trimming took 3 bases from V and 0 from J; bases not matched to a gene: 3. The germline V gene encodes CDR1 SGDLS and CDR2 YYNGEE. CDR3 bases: TGTGCCAGCAGCGAAGGACTAGCGGACTCCTACGAGCAGTACTTC. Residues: CASSEGLADSYEQYF.

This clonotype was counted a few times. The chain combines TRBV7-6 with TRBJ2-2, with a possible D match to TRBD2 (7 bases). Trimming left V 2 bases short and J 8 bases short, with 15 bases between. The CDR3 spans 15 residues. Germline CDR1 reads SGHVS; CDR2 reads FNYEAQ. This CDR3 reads CASSLNPGGRGELFF. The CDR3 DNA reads TGTGCCAGCAGCTTAAACCCGGGGGGCAGAGGGGAGCTGTTTTTT.

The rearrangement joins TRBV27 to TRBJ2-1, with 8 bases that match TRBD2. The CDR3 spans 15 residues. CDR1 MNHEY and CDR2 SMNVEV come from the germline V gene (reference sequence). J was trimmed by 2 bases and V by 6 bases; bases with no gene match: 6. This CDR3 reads CASRLSREAYNEQFF. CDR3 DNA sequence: TGTGCCAGCAGACTTTCGCGGGAGGCCTACAATGAGCAGTTCTTC.

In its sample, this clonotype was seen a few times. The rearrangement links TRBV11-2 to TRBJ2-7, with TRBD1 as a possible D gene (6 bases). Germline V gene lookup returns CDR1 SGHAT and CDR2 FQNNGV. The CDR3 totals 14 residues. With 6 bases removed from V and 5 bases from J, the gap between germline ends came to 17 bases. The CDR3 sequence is CASSRLLGANEQYF. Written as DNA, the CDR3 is TGTGCCAGCAGTCGTCTTCTGGGGGCCAACGAGCAGTACTTC.

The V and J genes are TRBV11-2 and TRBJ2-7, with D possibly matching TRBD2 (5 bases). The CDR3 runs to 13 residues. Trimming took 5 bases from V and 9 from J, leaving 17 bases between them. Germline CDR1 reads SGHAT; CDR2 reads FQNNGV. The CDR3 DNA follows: TGTGCCAGCAGCCCCGACTGGGGAGCCGGGCAGTACTTC. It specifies CASSPDWGAGQYF.

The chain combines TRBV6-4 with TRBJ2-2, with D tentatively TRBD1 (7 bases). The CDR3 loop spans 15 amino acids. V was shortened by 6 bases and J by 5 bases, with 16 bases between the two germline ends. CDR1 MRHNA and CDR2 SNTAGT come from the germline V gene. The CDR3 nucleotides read TGTGCCAGCAGCCAGACAGGGAGGCATACCGGGGAGCTGTTTTTT. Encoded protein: CASSQTGRHTGELFF.

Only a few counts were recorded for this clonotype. CDR3 nucleotides: TGTGCCAGCAGTTTGACTAGCTCAGATACGCAGTATTTT. It specifies CASSLTSSDTQYF. The genes are TRBV28 and TRBJ2-3, with TRBD2 matching 7 bases. Germline trimming cut 3 bases from V and 4 bases from J; bases unmatched to any gene: 1. The CDR3 is made up of 13 amino acids. Germline values: CDR1 MDHEN, CDR2 SYDVKM.

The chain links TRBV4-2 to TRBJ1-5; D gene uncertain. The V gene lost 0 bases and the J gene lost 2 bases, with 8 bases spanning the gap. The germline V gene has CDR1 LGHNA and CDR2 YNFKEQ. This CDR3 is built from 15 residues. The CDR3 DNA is TGTGCCAGCAGCCAAGAAGGGTTGGGCAATCAGCCCCAGCATTTT. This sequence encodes CASSQEGLGNQPQHF.

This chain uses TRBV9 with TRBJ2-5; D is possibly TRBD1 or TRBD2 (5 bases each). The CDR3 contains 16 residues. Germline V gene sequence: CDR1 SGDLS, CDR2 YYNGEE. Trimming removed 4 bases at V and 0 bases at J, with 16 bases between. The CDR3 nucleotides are TGTGCCAGCAGCCCCCGAGGGGCCGGGGACCAAGAGACCCAGTACTTC. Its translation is CASSPRGAGDQETQYF.

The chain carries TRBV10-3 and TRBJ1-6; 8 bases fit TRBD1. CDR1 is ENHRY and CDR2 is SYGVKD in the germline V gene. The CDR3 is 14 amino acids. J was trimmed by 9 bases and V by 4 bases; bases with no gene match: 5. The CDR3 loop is CAISVDRDGSPLHF. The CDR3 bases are TGTGCCATCAGTGTGGACAGGGATGGTTCACCCCTCCACTTT.

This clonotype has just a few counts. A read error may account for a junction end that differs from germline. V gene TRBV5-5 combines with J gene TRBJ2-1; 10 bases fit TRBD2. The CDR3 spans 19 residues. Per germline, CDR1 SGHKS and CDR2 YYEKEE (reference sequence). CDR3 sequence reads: CANSFRLAGALSSYNEQFF. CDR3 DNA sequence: TGTGCCAACAGCTTTAGGCTAGCGGGGGCCTTGAGCTCCTACAATGAGCAGTTCTTC.

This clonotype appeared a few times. CDR3 loop: CASSPGAATNEKLFF. The CDR3 nucleotides are TGTGCCAGCAGCCCCGGGGCGGCAACTAATGAAAAACTGTTTTTT. The gene calls are TRBV12-3 or TRBV12-4 and TRBJ1-4, with a possible D match to TRBD1 (5 bases). The V end lost 6 bases, the J end lost 0 bases, and 11 bases lay between the germline ends. The CDR3 contains 15 residues.

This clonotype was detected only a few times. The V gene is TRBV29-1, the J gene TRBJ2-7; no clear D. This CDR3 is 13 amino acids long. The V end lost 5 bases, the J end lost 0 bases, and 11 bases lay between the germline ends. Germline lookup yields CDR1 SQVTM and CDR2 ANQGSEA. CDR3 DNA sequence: TGCAGCGTTAAGGTAGGAGTCTCCTACGAGCAGTACTTC. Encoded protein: CSVKVGVSYEQYF.

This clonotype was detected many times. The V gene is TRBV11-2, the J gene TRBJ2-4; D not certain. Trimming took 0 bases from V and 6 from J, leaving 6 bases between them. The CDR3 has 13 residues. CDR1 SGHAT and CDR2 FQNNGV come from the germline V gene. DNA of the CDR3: TGTGCCAGCAGCTTAGACTTCGGAAACATTCAGTACTTC. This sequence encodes CASSLDFGNIQYF. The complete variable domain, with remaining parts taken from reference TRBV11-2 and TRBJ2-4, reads EAGVAQSPRYKIIEKRQSVAFWCNPISGHATLYWYQQILGQGPKLLIQFQNNGVVDDSQLPKDRFSAERLKGVDSTLKIQPAKLEDSAVYLCASSLDFGNIQYFGAGTRLSVL.

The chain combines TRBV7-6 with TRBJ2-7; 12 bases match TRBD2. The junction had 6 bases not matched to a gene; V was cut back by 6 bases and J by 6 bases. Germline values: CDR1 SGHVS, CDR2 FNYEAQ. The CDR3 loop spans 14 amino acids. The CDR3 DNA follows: TGTGCCAGCAGACCTAGCGGGAGGGCGGCCGAGCAGTACTTC. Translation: CASRPSGRAAEQYF.

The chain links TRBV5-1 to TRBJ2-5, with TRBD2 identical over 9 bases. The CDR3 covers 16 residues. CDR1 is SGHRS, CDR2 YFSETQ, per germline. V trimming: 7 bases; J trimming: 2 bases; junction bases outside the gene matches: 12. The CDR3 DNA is TGCGCCAGCCGAGGACCTAGCGGGAAGACGCAAGAGACCCAGTACTTC. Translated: CASRGPSGKTQETQYF.

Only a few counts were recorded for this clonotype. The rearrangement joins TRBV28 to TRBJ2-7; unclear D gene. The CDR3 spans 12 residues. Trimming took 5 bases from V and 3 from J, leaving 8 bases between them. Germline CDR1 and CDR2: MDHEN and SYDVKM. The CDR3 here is CASSNGRYEQYF. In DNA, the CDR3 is TGTGCCAGCAGTAACGGGCGCTACGAGCAGTACTTC.

The CDR3 loop reads CASMGTGRSYEQYF. The CDR3 DNA follows: TGTGCCAGCATGGGAACAGGGAGATCCTACGAGCAGTACTTC. The chain joins TRBV5-5 to TRBJ2-7; possible D gene TRBD1, 6 bases. The CDR3 length is 14 residues. The germline V and J ends were trimmed by 6 bases and 1 base, with 14 bases remaining between them. Germline loops: CDR1 SGHKS, CDR2 YYEKEE (reference sequence).

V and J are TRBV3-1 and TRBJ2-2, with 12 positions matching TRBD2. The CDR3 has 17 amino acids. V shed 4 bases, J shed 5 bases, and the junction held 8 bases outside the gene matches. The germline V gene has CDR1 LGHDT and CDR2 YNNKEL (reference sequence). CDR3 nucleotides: TGTGCCAGCAGCCGAGCAACCGGGACTAGCGGGACCGGGGAGCTGTTTTTT. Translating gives CASSRATGTSGTGELFF.

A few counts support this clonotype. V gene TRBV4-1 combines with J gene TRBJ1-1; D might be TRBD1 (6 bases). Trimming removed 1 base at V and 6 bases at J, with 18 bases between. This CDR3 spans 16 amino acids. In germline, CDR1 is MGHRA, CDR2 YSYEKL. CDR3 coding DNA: TGCGCCAGCAGCCAAGGAGAGCGGGGGCGGGCGGCTGAAGCTTTCTTT. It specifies CASSQGERGRAAEAFF.

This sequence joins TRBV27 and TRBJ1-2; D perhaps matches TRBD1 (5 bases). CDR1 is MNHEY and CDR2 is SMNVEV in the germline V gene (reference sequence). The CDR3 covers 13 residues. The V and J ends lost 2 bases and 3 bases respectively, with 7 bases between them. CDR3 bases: TGTGCCAGCAGTTTAGGGACCCACTATGGCTACACCTTC. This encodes CASSLGTHYGYTF.

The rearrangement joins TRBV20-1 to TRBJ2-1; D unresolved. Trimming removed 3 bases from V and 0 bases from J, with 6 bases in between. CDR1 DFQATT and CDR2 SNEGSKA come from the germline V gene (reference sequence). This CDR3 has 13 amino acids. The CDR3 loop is CSARTSSYNEQFF. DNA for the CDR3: TGCAGTGCTAGGACAAGCTCCTACAATGAGCAGTTCTTC.

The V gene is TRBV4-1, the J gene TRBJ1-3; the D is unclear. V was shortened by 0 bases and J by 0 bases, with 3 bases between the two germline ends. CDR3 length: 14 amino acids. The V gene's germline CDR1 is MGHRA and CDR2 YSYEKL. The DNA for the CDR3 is TGCGCCAGCAGCCAAGATAACTCTGGAAACACCATATATTTT. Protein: CASSQDNSGNTIYF.

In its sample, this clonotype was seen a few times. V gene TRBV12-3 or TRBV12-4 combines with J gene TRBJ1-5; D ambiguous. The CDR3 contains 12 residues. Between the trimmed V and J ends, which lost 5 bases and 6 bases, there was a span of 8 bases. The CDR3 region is CASSVAGQPQHF. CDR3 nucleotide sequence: TGTGCCAGCAGTGTGGCCGGTCAGCCCCAGCATTTT.

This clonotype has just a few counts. The CDR3 DNA is TGCAGTGCTCCGACGACTAGCGGGGGCTACGAGCAGTACTTC. This encodes CSAPTTSGGYEQYF. This rearrangement joins TRBV20-1 to TRBJ2-7; 12 positions match TRBD2. The CDR3 runs to 14 residues. Germline CDR1 is DFQATT and CDR2 is SNEGSKA (reference sequence). The V segment lost 5 bases and the J segment 3 bases; nucleotides outside the gene matches: 5.

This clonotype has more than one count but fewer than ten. This CDR3 reads CSAAAWGYKYEQYF. DNA for the CDR3: TGCAGTGCTGCCGCTTGGGGTTACAAATACGAGCAGTACTTC. The chain has TRBV20-1 and TRBJ2-7; D is unresolved. There are 14 residues in the CDR3. Trimming removed 5 bases at V and 4 bases at J, with 18 bases between. Germline CDR1 is DFQATT and CDR2 is SNEGSKA (reference sequence).

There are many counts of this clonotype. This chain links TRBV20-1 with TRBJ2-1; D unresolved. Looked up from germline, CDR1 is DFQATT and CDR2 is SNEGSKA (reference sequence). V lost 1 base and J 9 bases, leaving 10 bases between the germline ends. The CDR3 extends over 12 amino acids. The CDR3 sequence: CSARAGWGEQFF. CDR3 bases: TGCAGTGCTAGAGCAGGCTGGGGTGAGCAGTTCTTC.

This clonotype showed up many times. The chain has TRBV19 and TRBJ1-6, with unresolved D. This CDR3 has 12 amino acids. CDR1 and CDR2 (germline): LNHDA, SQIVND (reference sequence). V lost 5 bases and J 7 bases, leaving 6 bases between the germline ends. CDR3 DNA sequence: TGTGCCAGTAGTGAGACCAATTCACCCCTCCACTTT. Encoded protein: CASSETNSPLHF.